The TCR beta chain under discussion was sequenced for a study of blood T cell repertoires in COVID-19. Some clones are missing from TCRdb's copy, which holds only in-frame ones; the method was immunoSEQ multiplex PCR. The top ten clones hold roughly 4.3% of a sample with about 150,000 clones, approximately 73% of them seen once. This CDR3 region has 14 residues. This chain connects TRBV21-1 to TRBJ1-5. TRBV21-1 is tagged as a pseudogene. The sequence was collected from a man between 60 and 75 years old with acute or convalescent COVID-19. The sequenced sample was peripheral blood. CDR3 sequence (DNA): TGTGCCAGCAGGGGGGGGAAAGGCAATCAGCCCCAGCATTTT. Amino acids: CASRGGKGNQPQHF.